The 12 T cell receptor beta chains given below trace back to one sample, sequenced in a study of Ad26.COV2.S vaccination and SARS-CoV-2 variants. Some clones are missing from TCRdb's copy, which holds only in-frame ones; the method was immunoSEQ multiplex PCR. The table has 300,000 to 350,000 clones, around 89% seen once. Treatment specified: around 19 received Ad26.COV2.S at low or high dose, single or two shots; about 5 received placebo; per-sample allocation not given. The study sampled participants on day 63 after the first vaccine or placebo injection. Sequencing used peripheral blood, obtained in a trial of Ad26.COV2.S vaccine versus placebo. Receptors were obtained from a person aged 18-60 years who received the Ad26.COV2.S COVID-19 vaccine or a placebo.

The chain recombines TRBV15 with TRBJ1-5; possibly TRBD1 for D (5 bases). The length of the CDR3 is 15 residues. Trimming removed 3 bases from V and 4 bases from J, with 13 bases in between. Germline V lookup: CDR1 LNHNV, CDR2 YYDKDF (reference sequence). The CDR3 DNA follows: TGTGCCACCAGCAGGGGGGGAGGGGATAATCAGCCCCAGCATTTT. Translating it yields CATSRGGGDNQPQHF.

In nucleotides, the CDR3 is TGTGCCAGCAGCCTCGATAGGACTATGAACACTGAAGCTTTCTTT. Amino acids: CASSLDRTMNTEAFF. This chain connects TRBV6-5 to TRBJ1-1; D gene uncertain. This CDR3 is built from 15 residues. The V and J ends lost 6 bases and 0 bases respectively, with 14 bases between them. Per the germline V gene, CDR1 is MNHEY and CDR2 is SVGAGI.

The V call is TRBV7-9, the J call TRBJ1-3; D is unresolved. The V end lost 4 bases, the J end lost 4 bases, and 17 bases lay between the germline ends. Germline loops: CDR1 SEHNR, CDR2 FQNEAQ (reference sequence). The CDR3 has 16 residues. CDR3 protein: CASSSPGATSGNTIYF. The CDR3, as DNA: TGTGCCAGCAGCTCCCCGGGCGCGACCTCGGGAAACACCATATATTTT.

This chain connects TRBV5-1 to TRBJ2-4; D is possibly TRBD1 or TRBD2 (5 bases each). CDR1 and CDR2 (germline): SGHRS, YFSETQ. The CDR3 extends over 16 amino acids. The V gene lost 4 bases and the J gene lost 0 bases, with 14 bases spanning the gap. The CDR3 DNA follows: TGCGCCAGCAGCGCCGGGACCCACCTAGCCAAAAACATTCAGTACTTC. Its protein is CASSAGTHLAKNIQYF.

V gene TRBV10-1 combines with J gene TRBJ2-5; 7 bases are a match to TRBD1. CDR3 length equals 12 residues. Per the germline V gene, CDR1 is WNHNN and CDR2 is SYGVQD (reference sequence). V shed 6 bases and J 7 bases; nucleotides not matched to a gene: 5. This chain's CDR3 is CASSRGKGTQYF. For the CDR3, the DNA is TGCGCCAGCAGCAGGGGGAAAGGGACCCAGTACTTC.

The genes are TRBV27 and TRBJ2-1; TRBD1 agrees at 7 bases. The CDR3 is 13 amino acids. Unmatched junction bases numbered 9, after V lost 6 bases and J lost 10 bases. The V gene's germline CDR1 is MNHEY and CDR2 SMNVEV (reference sequence). The CDR3 DNA reads TGTGCCAGCAGACTCAACAGGGGTGGGGAGCAGTTCTTC. Amino acid sequence: CASRLNRGGEQFF.

The chain carries TRBV28 and TRBJ2-7; D is undetermined. The V end was cut by 10 bases, the J end by 0 bases, with 7 bases between. CDR3 length: 11 amino acids. Germline lookup yields CDR1 MDHEN and CDR2 SYDVKM. CDR3 DNA: TGTGCCATCAGAAGCTCCTACGAGCAGTACTTC. It translates to CAIRSSYEQYF.

The V gene is TRBV10-3, the J gene TRBJ2-2, with 10 bases aligning to TRBD2. V was clipped by 4 bases and J by 2 bases; unmatched bases: 4. Germline CDR1 and CDR2: ENHRY and SYGVKD. This CDR3 is 16 amino acids long. CDR3 DNA: TGTGCCATCAGTGTCCTAGCGGGGGTAAACACCGGGGAGCTGTTTTTT. As protein: CAISVLAGVNTGELFF.

The chain recombines TRBV28 with TRBJ2-1, with 9 bases identical to TRBD2. Germline assignment: CDR1 MDHEN and CDR2 SYDVKM. This CDR3 has 14 residues. The ends lost 7 bases at V and 5 bases at J; junction bases unmatched: 6. CDR3 sequence (DNA): TGTGCCAGCATCGCTAGCGGGAACCACAATGAGCAGTTCTTC. Protein: CASIASGNHNEQFF.

The chain combines TRBV30 with TRBJ1-2; no reliable D call. V was cut by 0 bases and J by 4 bases, with 21 bases left in between. The germline gives CDR1 GTSNPN, CDR2 SVGIG (reference sequence). The CDR3 spans 17 residues. CDR3 amino acids: CAWSVRLGGVMGYGYTF. The CDR3 DNA reads as TGTGCCTGGAGTGTGAGGCTGGGCGGGGTTATGGGCTATGGCTACACCTTC.

This rearrangement joins TRBV30 to TRBJ2-7; the D call may be TRBD1 or TRBD2 (5 bases each). The CDR3 is 14 amino acids. Trimming removed 4 bases at V and 2 bases at J, with 15 bases between. Germline assignment: CDR1 GTSNPN and CDR2 SVGIG (reference sequence). The CDR3 loop reads CAWIGAGTAYEQYF. The CDR3 DNA reads TGTGCCTGGATAGGGGCAGGGACCGCCTACGAGCAGTACTTC.

The chain couples TRBV11-3 to TRBJ2-3, with D perhaps TRBD1 or TRBD2 (6 bases each). CDR1 SGHNT and CDR2 YENEEA come from the germline V gene. With 4 bases removed from V and 4 bases from J, the gap between germline ends came to 15 bases. The CDR3 covers 15 residues. CDR3 DNA: TGTGCCAGCAGCTCCTCGAGGGGGGCATCAGATACGCAGTATTTT. Its protein product is CASSSSRGASDTQYF.